This T cell receptor (beta chain) was sequenced during a study of T-cell reconstitution after alpha-beta-depleted transplantation in children. General study results and limits: Reportedly, roughly two months post-transplant, alpha-beta T cells arose from several hundred expanded graft clones. Once a year had passed after transplant, T-cell counts and diversity came mostly from newly produced T cells. Recipient T cells and thymic progenitors that survived were the source of the high TCRbeta diversity seen at day 60 in some patients.

This clonotype was picked up many times. Its matching antigen is unknown. Germline V gene lookup returns CDR1 DFQATT and CDR2 SNEGSKA (reference sequence). The CDR3 runs 13 residues. V was shortened by 0 bases and J by 4 bases, with 10 bases between the two germline ends. During its preparation, the TCRbeta library received unique molecular identifiers. TCRdb passed the PCR reads through MiXCR, listing each CDR3 protein once. The sample has about 110,000 distinct CDR3 sequences, 5.5% to 6.5% seen once; the top ten hold roughly 24%. The chain recombines TRBV20-1 with TRBJ2-7; D is unclear. The specimen was PBMCs, mostly from graft donor cells, collected 360 days after TCRalphabeta/CD19-depleted stem cell transplant. The clonotype was recovered from a male patient aged 2-15 years who had a stem cell transplant for acute lymphoblastic leukemia, so the T cells may come from the graft donor. DNA for the CDR3: TGCAGTGCTAGAGATCGGAAAAGTTACGAGCAGTACTTC. It is translated as CSARDRKSYEQYF.